The following is a T cell receptor beta chain sequence with its context. The CDR3 runs to 13 residues. The germline V gene has CDR1 MGHRA and CDR2 YSYEKL. V shed 3 bases, J shed 9 bases, and the junction held 5 bases outside the gene matches. Reverse transcription of roughly 0.5 to 1 ug RNA was carried out with random hexamers. Each CDR3 protein is one row after TCRdb ran MiXCR on the immunoSEQ multiplex PCR reads. There are 150,000 to 200,000 distinct CDR3 sequences in the sample; roughly 90% occur only once, and 0.085% to 0.1% lies in the top ten. The diagnostic criteria for definite or probable disease, as recently defined, were met by the patients with Susac syndrome. These data belong to a study of CD8 T cells in Susac syndrome.

The sequence was collected from a human donor with Susac syndrome. The rearrangement joins TRBV4-1 to TRBJ2-1; 7 nucleotides line up with TRBD2. Sequences were obtained from CD4+ T cells from PBMCs. The CDR3 nucleotides are TGCGCCAGCAGCCACGAGCGGGGACGTGAGCAGTTCTTC. It translates to CASSHERGREQFF.